Presented here are 19 T cell receptor beta chains from one specimen sequenced in a study of beta chain features in type 1 diabetes. The study reverse transcribed the entire isolated RNA, so it sequenced expressed TCRB transcripts. Data came from immunoSEQ multiplex PCR; TCRdb stores just in-frame clones and leaves some out. The top ten hold roughly 0.028% of the sample, which has fewer than 250,000 clones, 13% to 15% seen once. Sample: naive CD4+ T cells from blood. The receptors derive from a woman aged 35 to 49 in good health.

Worth noting for this clone: One junction end disagrees with the germline gene, perhaps due to a read error. The rearrangement joins TRBV18 to TRBJ1-1; 11 bases map to TRBD1. From germline, CDR1 is KGHSH and CDR2 LQKENI. This CDR3 comprises 16 residues. CDR3 sequence (DNA): TGTGCCAGCTCACTGTTGGGGACAGGGGGGAACCCTGAAGCTTTCTTT. The encoded protein is CASSLLGTGGNPEAFF.

The table lists this clone with a few counts. The chain joins TRBV7-9 to TRBJ1-1; 7 bases fit TRBD1. This CDR3 contains 16 residues. CDR1 and CDR2 (germline): SEHNR, FQNEAQ (reference sequence). V shed 5 bases and J 3 bases; nucleotides not matched to a gene: 12. The CDR3: CASSRRTGNQDTEAFF. The DNA for the CDR3 is TGTGCCAGCAGCCGTCGGACAGGCAACCAGGACACTGAAGCTTTCTTT.

For this clone: At one end the junction does not follow the germline gene, possibly because of a read error. V usage is TRBV10-3 and J usage is TRBJ1-2; perhaps TRBD1 as D (6 bases). This CDR3 has 13 residues. CDR1 is ENHRY and CDR2 is SYGVKD in the germline V gene. The CDR3 region has the DNA TGTGCCATCAGTCCCGGACAGAACTACGGCTACACCTTC. Translating it yields CAISPGQNYGYTF.

This clone was observed a few times. The chain links TRBV6-6 to TRBJ1-5; 7 bases map to TRBD1. Germline CDR1 and CDR2: MNHNY and SVGAGI (reference sequence). The CDR3 spans 11 residues. J lost 14 bases, V lost 5 bases, and 6 bases had no gene match. CDR3: CASSRTGPEHF. The CDR3 nucleotides read TGTGCCAGCAGTCGGACAGGCCCGGAGCATTTT.

This clone was detected a few times. The rearrangement links TRBV5-1 to TRBJ2-6; no definite D call. The CDR3 contains 14 residues. Germline values: CDR1 SGHRS, CDR2 YFSETQ. V was pared by 2 bases and J by 2 bases, with 5 bases between. The CDR3: CASSFGAGANVLTF. CDR3 nucleotides: TGCGCCAGCAGCTTCGGTGCTGGGGCCAACGTCCTGACTTTC.

This clone was counted only a few times. The rearrangement links TRBV11-2 to TRBJ2-3, with 8 positions matching TRBD1. The trim removed 5 bases at V and 4 bases at J, leaving 5 bases unmatched. Germline assignment: CDR1 SGHAT and CDR2 FQNNGV. This CDR3 comprises 14 residues. CDR3 amino acids: CASSPGQGADTQYF. In nucleotides, the CDR3 is TGTGCCAGCAGCCCCGGACAGGGTGCAGATACGCAGTATTTT.

The V call is TRBV7-2, the J call TRBJ2-3, with 7 bases identical to TRBD2. After removal of 3 bases from V and 1 base from J, the junction contained 13 bases not matched to a gene. There are 18 residues in the CDR3. CDR1 is SGHTA, CDR2 FQGNSA, per germline. The CDR3 nucleotides read TGTGCCAGCAGCTTTTTGGCCCAGCGGGGAAGGCGCACAGATACGCAGTATTTT. It encodes CASSFLAQRGRRTDTQYF.

The sample holds a few counts of this clone. This rearrangement joins TRBV19 to TRBJ1-1; D uncertain. The CDR3 has 13 residues. V gave up 7 bases and J gave up 0 bases, with 9 bases separating them. Germline V lookup: CDR1 LNHDA, CDR2 SQIVND (reference sequence). This CDR3 reads CASNPQVNTEAFF. DNA for the CDR3: TGTGCCAGTAACCCCCAGGTGAACACTGAAGCTTTCTTT.

The V and J genes are TRBV11-2 and TRBJ2-5; tentatively, D is TRBD1 (5 bases). This CDR3 has 14 residues. The ends were cut back, 6 bases at V and 7 bases at J, with 18 bases in the middle. Germline V lookup: CDR1 SGHAT, CDR2 FQNNGV. The CDR3 loop is CASSYDRSQGTQYF. CDR3 coding DNA: TGTGCCAGCAGTTATGATCGATCCCAGGGGACCCAGTACTTC.

This chain uses TRBV18 with TRBJ2-7; D possibly corresponds to TRBD1 (5 bases). Germline V gene lookup returns CDR1 KGHSH and CDR2 LQKENI. V was pared by 0 bases and J by 2 bases, with 8 bases between. There are 14 residues in the CDR3. The CDR3 DNA reads as TGTGCCAGCTCACCACCGTCCAGGGCCTACGAGCAGTACTTC. This translates into CASSPPSRAYEQYF.

This clone was counted between two and nine times. The chain joins TRBV7-6 to TRBJ2-7; TRBD2 agrees at 9 bases. This CDR3 comprises 16 residues. In germline, CDR1 is SGHVS, CDR2 FNYEAQ. The ends lost 0 bases at V and 5 bases at J; junction bases unmatched: 8. DNA for the CDR3: TGTGCCAGCAGCTTAGCTGGGCGGGGGGGCGTCAACGAGCAGTACTTC. It translates to CASSLAGRGGVNEQYF.

The V and J genes are TRBV27 and TRBJ2-1; D is uncertain. V lost 2 bases and J lost 0, with 11 bases in between. CDR3 length equals 16 residues. Germline-derived CDR1 and CDR2 are MNHEY and SMNVEV (reference sequence). CDR3 bases: TGTGCCAGCAGTTTACGGAGCCTGAGCTCCTACAATGAGCAGTTCTTC. Protein sequence: CASSLRSLSSYNEQFF.

The V call is TRBV7-9, the J call TRBJ1-1; the D gene is possibly TRBD1 (5 bases). The V end was cut by 5 bases, the J end by 1 base, with 8 bases between. The CDR3 extends over 13 amino acids. The germline gives CDR1 SEHNR, CDR2 FQNEAQ (reference sequence). For the CDR3, the DNA is TGTGCCAGCAGCACCCAGGGGAACACTGAAGCTTTCTTT. Translated: CASSTQGNTEAFF.

This clone has a handful of counts. The DNA of the CDR3 is TGTGCTACTTCGATAGGGGTCGGGTATGGCTACACCTTC. Protein: CATSIGVGYGYTF. This chain links TRBV12-5 with TRBJ1-2, with a weak D call TRBD1 (5 bases). V lost 10 bases and J lost 5, with 17 bases in between. Germline values: CDR1 LGHNT, CDR2 FRNRAP. This CDR3 region has 13 residues.

This clone occurred a few times. This chain links TRBV25-1 with TRBJ1-2; maybe TRBD1 (6 bases). The CDR3 sequence is 13 residues long. Trimming stripped 8 bases from V and 3 bases from J, with 13 bases between. Germline V gives CDR1 MGHDK, CDR2 SYGVNS. The CDR3 sequence is CASGHRTDYGYTF. DNA for the CDR3: TGTGCCAGCGGACACCGGACAGACTATGGCTACACCTTC.

V is TRBV18 and J is TRBJ2-7; 8 bases match TRBD2. The germline V gene encodes CDR1 KGHSH and CDR2 LQKENI. V was pared by 2 bases and J by 4 bases, with 4 bases of the junction left unmatched. The CDR3 spans 14 residues. The DNA of the CDR3 is TGTGCCAGCTCACCAGCGGGGGGCGCGTACGAGCAGTACTTC. This codes for CASSPAGGAYEQYF.

The J gene is TRBJ2-5, the V gene TRBV2; 7 bases match TRBD1. This CDR3 is built from 14 residues. The ends lost 6 bases at V and 1 base at J; junction bases unmatched: 5. Germline values: CDR1 SNHLY, CDR2 FYNNEI. The CDR3: CASSVWDSQETQYF. As DNA, the CDR3 is TGTGCCAGCAGCGTCTGGGACAGCCAAGAGACCCAGTACTTC.

This clone was counted between two and nine times. The rearrangement uses TRBV5-1 and TRBJ2-2, with D hard to call. Per germline, CDR1 SGHRS and CDR2 YFSETQ. The CDR3 has 14 residues. V gave up 0 bases and J gave up 3 bases, with 6 bases separating them. CDR3 residues: CASSLVPDTGELFF. The CDR3 DNA sequence: TGCGCCAGCAGCTTGGTACCGGACACCGGGGAGCTGTTTTTT.

This clone was detected only a few times. The V and J genes are TRBV7-9 and TRBJ2-5; 11 bases are shared with TRBD1. Losses at the gene ends were 0 bases for V and 1 base for J; bases not matched to a gene: 1. Germline lookup yields CDR1 SEHNR and CDR2 FQNEAQ (reference sequence). The CDR3 runs to 16 residues. This CDR3 is CASSLAGQGGQETQYF. The DNA of the CDR3 is TGTGCCAGCAGCTTAGCGGGACAGGGGGGCCAAGAGACCCAGTACTTC.